These T cell receptor beta chains were read from a single sample in a study of vaccination effects on CD4 cells after COVID-19. For these receptors, no antigen is known. Sequencing used immunoSEQ multiplex PCR; TCRdb keeps in-frame clones, though not all of them. The data contain about 41,000 clones, around three quarters of them singletons. This sample comprised CD4+ T cells from PBMCs cultured with HCoV-NL63 spike peptides, obtained before COVID-19 vaccination. The source is a human donor who received a COVID-19 vaccine. CDR3s include the opening cysteine and the closing phenylalanine or tryptophan. Fields, in order: V gene, D gene, J gene, clone size, CDR3 DNA, CDR3 protein. The D gene is left open where the match is weak. Expanded clones are given a class, and other clones once, few, many or no size at all.

>TRBV19|NA|TRBJ2-5|NA
TGTGCCAGTAGTATTGGACAGGGAGGGAAGACCCAGTACTTC
CASSIGQGGKTQYF
>TRBV18|NA|TRBJ1-1|NA
TGTGCCAGCTCACCACTTGGCGTGAACACTGAAGCTTTCTTT
CASSPLGVNTEAFF
>TRBV19|NA|TRBJ1-4|NA
TGTGCCAGTAGTATTGCGGAGGGCGGTGGTGAAAAACTGTTTTTT
CASSIAEGGGEKLFF
>TRBV3-1/TRBV3-2|NA|TRBJ1-2|NA
TGTGCCAGCAGCCAATGGGGGAGCTATGGCTACACCTTC
CASSQWGSYGYTF
>TRBV7-9|NA|TRBJ2-3|NA
TGTGCCAGCAGCTTAGAAGTAGGGTATAGCACAGATACGCAGTATTTT
CASSLEVGYSTDTQYF
>TRBV6-5|NA|TRBJ1-6|NA
TGTGCCAGCAGTTATCTAGGTGCAGGGTTCAATTCACCCCTCCACTTT
CASSYLGAGFNSPLHF
>TRBV11-2|NA|TRBJ1-2|NA
TGTGCCAGCAGCTTAGATTCAGGGGATTATGGCTACACCTTC
CASSLDSGDYGYTF
>TRBV19|NA|TRBJ1-5|NA
TGTGCCAGTACCCCGGGGGAGGTTAATCAGCCCCAGCATTTT
CASTPGEVNQPQHF
>TRBV7-8|TRBD2|TRBJ2-5|few
TGTGCCAGCAGCTTGTCTGCTACCGGGGGGGAGGAGACCCAGTACTTC
CASSLSATGGEETQYF
>TRBV19|NA|TRBJ2-1|NA
TGTGCCAGTAGTGAACAGGGTTCCTACAATGAGCAGTTCTTC
CASSEQGSYNEQFF
>TRBV5-1|NA|TRBJ1-6|NA
TGCGCCAGCAGCTTGGGGGTCAGCTACAACAGTTCACCCCTCCACTTT
CASSLGVSYNSSPLHF
>TRBV6-5|NA|TRBJ2-5|NA
TGTGCCAGCAGAGCCGGGGACACCCCGGGGACCCAGTACTTC
CASRAGDTPGTQYF
>TRBV5-4|NA|TRBJ1-1|NA
TGTGCCAGCAGCCGGGTGAACACTGAAGCTTTCTTT
CASSRVNTEAFF
>TRBV2|NA|TRBJ1-2|once
TGTGCCAGCACTCTGGGAGGGGCCCTCTATGGCTACACCTTC
CASTLGGALYGYTF
>TRBV7-2|TRBD2|TRBJ2-3|NA
TGTGCCAGCAGCTTAGGGGGACTAGCGGGGGGCACGCAGTATTTT
CASSLGGLAGGTQYF
>TRBV29-1|TRBD1|TRBJ2-5|NA
TGCAGCGTTGAAGAAACAGGGGGTGAGACCCAGTACTTC
CSVEETGGETQYF
>TRBV3-1/TRBV3-2|NA|TRBJ1-5|NA
TGTGCCAGCAGCCAAGGCGGATATAGCAATCAGCCCCAGCATTTT
CASSQGGYSNQPQHF